The clone carrying this TCR beta chain occurred a few times. The CDR3 length is 16 residues. Germline values: CDR1 GTSNPN, CDR2 SVGIG (reference sequence). The V gene end was trimmed by 0 bases and the J gene end by 3 bases; junction bases not matched to a gene: 9. The data stem from a study of cytomegalovirus exposure and HLA in healthy donors. The PCR was carried out with 60 Vbeta primers and 13 Jbeta primers. Sequencing was performed with immunoSEQ multiplex PCR; in TCRdb, only in-frame clones are kept and a portion is missing. The sample consists of some 150,000 clones, around 72% of them appearing once.

This receptor was identified in a man in his forties or fifties in good health and CMV-seronegative. The specimen was PBMCs. The chain joins TRBV30 to TRBJ2-3, with 7 bases identical to TRBD2. The CDR3 loop is CAWSVLAGEGTDTQYF. As DNA, the CDR3 is TGTGCCTGGAGTGTATTGGCGGGAGAGGGTACAGATACGCAGTATTTT.